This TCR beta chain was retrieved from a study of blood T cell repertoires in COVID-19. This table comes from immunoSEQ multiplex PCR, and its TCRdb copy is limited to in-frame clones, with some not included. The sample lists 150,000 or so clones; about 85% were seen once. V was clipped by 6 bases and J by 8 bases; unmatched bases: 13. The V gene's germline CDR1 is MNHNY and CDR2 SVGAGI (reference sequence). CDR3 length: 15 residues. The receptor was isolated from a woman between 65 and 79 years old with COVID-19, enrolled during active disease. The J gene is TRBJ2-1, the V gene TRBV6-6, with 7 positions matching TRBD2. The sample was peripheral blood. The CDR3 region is CASSPRRGYGDEQFF. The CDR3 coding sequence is TGTGCCAGCAGCCCTCGGCGGGGGTACGGGGATGAGCAGTTCTTC.